This TCR beta chain was identified during a study of blood T cell repertoires in COVID-19. Overall study context: Some COVID-19 samples were acute and others convalescent; all came from the United States, Italy and Spain. PBMCs, B-cell-depleted T cells, or T cells were the source of the cDNA or gDNA that made up the material.

Per the study methods: Reference gene primers were amplified, and this amplification served to estimate nucleated cell counts. Only in-frame clones appear in the TCRdb table, and some are missing; sequencing was by immunoSEQ multiplex PCR. The DNA gave D and trimming, while V, J and clone size come from that table. The profile covers approximately 450,000 clones, with about 89% appearing a single time and more than 4% taken by the ten largest. The CDR3 sequence is 15 residues long. Per the germline V gene, CDR1 is SGHTA and CDR2 is FQGNSA. The V gene end was trimmed by 2 bases and the J gene end by 3 bases; junction bases not matched to a gene: 7.

This receptor was identified in a woman in her 30s with acute or convalescent COVID-19. The sequencing sample was made of peripheral blood. The V and J genes are TRBV7-2 and TRBJ2-7; 7 bases align to TRBD1. CDR3 nucleotides: TGTGCCAGCAGCTTAAAAGGGGGCAGGATCTACGAGCAGTACTTC. It is translated as CASSLKGGRIYEQYF.